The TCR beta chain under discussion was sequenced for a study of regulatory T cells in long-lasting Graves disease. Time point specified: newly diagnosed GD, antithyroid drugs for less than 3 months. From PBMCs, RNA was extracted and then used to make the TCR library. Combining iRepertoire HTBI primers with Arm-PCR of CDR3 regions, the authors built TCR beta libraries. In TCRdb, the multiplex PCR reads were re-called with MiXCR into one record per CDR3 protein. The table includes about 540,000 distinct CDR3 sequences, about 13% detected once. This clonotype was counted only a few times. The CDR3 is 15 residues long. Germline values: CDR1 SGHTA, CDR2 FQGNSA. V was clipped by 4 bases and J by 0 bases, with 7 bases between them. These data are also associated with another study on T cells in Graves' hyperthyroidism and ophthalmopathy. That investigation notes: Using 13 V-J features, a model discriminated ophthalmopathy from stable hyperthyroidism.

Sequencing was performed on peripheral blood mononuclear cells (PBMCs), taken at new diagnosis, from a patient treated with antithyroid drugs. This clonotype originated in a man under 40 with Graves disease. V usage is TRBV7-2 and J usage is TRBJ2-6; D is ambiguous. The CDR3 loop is CASSSVTSGANVLTF. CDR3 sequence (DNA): TGTGCCAGCAGCTCCGTAACCTCTGGGGCCAACGTCCTGACTTTC.